The next 21 T cell receptor beta chains were all read from a single sample in a study of identical twins. TCRdb analysed the 5' RACE reads with MiXCR anew, one entry per CDR3 protein. The sample gives 1.5 million to 2 million distinct CDR3 sequences, under 35% of which show up once; about 0.3% is in the top ten. The material sequenced was cord blood. The receptors derive from a newborn girl in good health.

V and J are TRBV21-1 and TRBJ2-5; the table's D call, TRBD1, was not checked against the DNA. Judging by the DNA end, TRBJ2-7 fits better; the J call may be wrong. TRBV21-1 is listed as a pseudogene. The CDR3 runs to 14 residues. CDR3: CASSFHRVPCEQYF. The CDR3 DNA sequence: TGTGCCAGCAGCTTTCACAGGGTACCCTGCGAGCAGTACTTC.

The rearrangement uses TRBV19 and TRBJ2-1, with unresolved D. The CDR3 contains 15 residues. The ends were cut back, 1 base at V and 8 bases at J, with 15 bases in the middle. Germline CDR1 is LNHDA and CDR2 is SQIVND (reference sequence). The CDR3 DNA follows: TGTGCCAGTAGTATAGCTCGCTACGGGCACCATGAGCAGTTCTTC. Translation gives CASSIARYGHHEQFF.

The table lists this clonotype with many counts. The V gene is TRBV29-1, the J gene TRBJ2-1; D remains ambiguous. The V and J ends lost 5 bases and 0 bases respectively, with 8 bases between them. Looked up from germline, CDR1 is SQVTM and CDR2 is ANQGSEA. This CDR3 is built from 13 residues. The chain's CDR3 is CSVRKYSYNEQFF. DNA for the CDR3: TGCAGCGTTAGAAAGTACTCCTACAATGAGCAGTTCTTC.

This clonotype was counted a few times. The genes are TRBV10-1 and TRBJ1-6; a weak D match, TRBD1 (6 bases). The CDR3 loop spans 15 amino acids. With 6 bases removed from V and 4 bases from J, the gap between germline ends came to 13 bases. Germline CDR1 WNHNN, CDR2 SYGVQD (reference sequence). The CDR3 region is CASSRGTNYNSPLHF. The CDR3 DNA reads TGCGCCAGCAGCCGTGGGACAAATTATAATTCACCCCTCCACTTT.

This clonotype was picked up many times. This rearrangement joins TRBV24-1 to TRBJ2-5, with 9 positions matching TRBD1. V shed 1 base, J shed 3 bases, and the junction held 2 bases outside the gene matches. The CDR3 totals 15 residues. The germline gives CDR1 KGHDR, CDR2 SFDVKD. The CDR3 region is CATSDFRTGEETQYF. The CDR3 nucleotides read TGTGCCACCAGTGATTTCAGGACAGGGGAAGAGACCCAGTACTTC.

As for this clonotype: A read error may explain this, as a much larger clone is one base away. This chain links TRBV4-2 with TRBJ2-5; TRBD2 aligns across 8 bases. The CDR3 sequence is 16 residues long. Germline V lookup: CDR1 LGHNA, CDR2 YNFKEQ. J was trimmed by 11 bases and V by 2 bases; bases with no gene match: 16. CDR3 nucleotides: TGTGCCAGCAGCCAATCGGGGGGGACCTATTACAATGAGCAGTACTTC. This encodes CASSQSGGTYYNEQYF.

This clonotype was observed a few times. The rearrangement joins TRBV19 to TRBJ2-3, with 12 bases matching TRBD2. The CDR3 is 20 residues long. Germline V gene data show CDR1 as LNHDA and CDR2 as SQIVND (reference sequence). After removal of 4 bases from V and 3 bases from J, the junction contained 17 bases not matched to a gene. The CDR3 coding sequence is TGTGCCAGTAGTACCCCGGGCAGGGGTGGACTAGCGGGAAAAACAGATACGCAGTATTTT. It codes for CASSTPGRGGLAGKTDTQYF. The full variable domain, completed using reference TRBV19 and TRBJ2-3, is DGGITQSPKYLFRKEGQNVTLSCEQNLNHDAMYWYRQDPGQGLRLIYYSQIVNDFQKGDIAEGYSVSREKKESFPLTVTSAQKNPTAFYLCASSTPGRGGLAGKTDTQYFGPGTRLTVL.

This clonotype was observed a few times. The chain employs TRBV18 and TRBJ2-5; D is unresolved. V lost 3 bases and J 3 bases, leaving 11 bases between the germline ends. In germline, CDR1 is KGHSH, CDR2 LQKENI. The CDR3 has 14 residues. The CDR3 DNA is TGTGCCAGCTCACCTGGCCGGCAGAAAGAGACCCAGTACTTC. This sequence encodes CASSPGRQKETQYF.

The CDR3 sequence is CSARDWRPEETQYF. In DNA form, the CDR3 reads TGCAGTGCTAGAGACTGGAGGCCCGAGGAGACCCAGTACTTC. The rearrangement uses TRBV20-1 and TRBJ2-5; perhaps TRBD2 as D (5 bases). Germline values: CDR1 DFQATT, CDR2 SNEGSKA (reference sequence). V lost 0 bases and J lost 5, with 13 bases in between. This CDR3 spans 14 amino acids.

The V call is TRBV27, the J call TRBJ2-5; 11 bases are a match to TRBD2. The CDR3 is 17 residues long. With V trimmed by 0 bases and J by 5 bases, 8 bases remained unmatched. From germline, CDR1 is MNHEY and CDR2 SMNVEV (reference sequence). CDR3 sequence reads: CASSLSRVAGGLETQYF. Here the CDR3 DNA reads TGTGCCAGCAGTTTATCGAGGGTAGCGGGGGGGCTTGAGACCCAGTACTTC.

This clonotype was found a few times. The chain recombines TRBV25-1 with TRBJ1-2; the D gene is possibly TRBD1 (5 bases). CDR3 length equals 16 residues. The V end lost 6 bases, the J end lost 0 bases, and 17 bases lay between the germline ends. Germline CDR1 reads MGHDK; CDR2 reads SYGVNS. The CDR3 bases are TGTGCCAGCAGGCAGGGAGGCCGTAGAGCTAACTATGGCTACACCTTC. As protein: CASRQGGRRANYGYTF.

The chain couples TRBV12-5 to TRBJ2-3, with D possibly being TRBD1 or TRBD2 (5 bases each). Germline CDR1 and CDR2: LGHNT and FRNRAP. Trimming cost V 0 bases and J 2 bases, with 21 bases left between them. There are 19 residues in the CDR3. The CDR3: CASGLVPTASGPDTDTQYF. Written as DNA, the CDR3 is TGTGCTAGTGGTTTGGTACCTACAGCGTCGGGACCGGACACAGATACGCAGTATTTT.

J is TRBJ1-6 and V is TRBV6-5; the D gene is possibly TRBD1 (5 bases). The CDR3 is 19 amino acids. Germline V CDR1 and CDR2: MNHEY, SVGAGI. The germline V and J ends were trimmed by 2 bases and 1 base, with 18 bases remaining between them. This chain's CDR3 is CASSYQKPSGRSYNSPLHF. The CDR3 bases are TGTGCCAGCAGTTACCAAAAACCTTCAGGGAGGTCCTATAATTCACCCCTCCACTTT.

The chain couples TRBV2 to TRBJ2-5, with 7 bases lining up with TRBD2. The CDR3 is made up of 10 amino acids. The V gene's germline CDR1 is SNHLY and CDR2 FYNNEI. With V trimmed by 7 bases and J by 13 bases, 6 bases remained unmatched. The DNA of the CDR3 is TGTGCCAGCACCTGGACTAGTTCGTACTTC. Translated: CASTWTSSYF.

V usage is TRBV20-1 and J usage is TRBJ2-5; the match to TRBD2 covers 7 bases. Germline CDR1 and CDR2: DFQATT and SNEGSKA (reference sequence). J lost 7 bases, V lost 3 bases, and 11 bases had no gene match. The CDR3 extends over 14 amino acids. CDR3 residues: CSARNLAERVTQYF. For the CDR3, the DNA is TGCAGTGCTAGGAATCTAGCGGAGAGGGTGACCCAGTACTTC.

The rearrangement uses TRBV5-4 and TRBJ2-1; D unclear. Germline-derived CDR1 and CDR2 are SGHNT and YYREEE (reference sequence). This CDR3 is built from 15 residues. Trimming stripped 1 base from V and 6 bases from J, with 14 bases between. The DNA of the CDR3 is TGTGCCAGCAGCTTGTCCAGCGAGTATCCCAATGAGCAGTTCTTC. Protein: CASSLSSEYPNEQFF.

The chain joins TRBV10-3 to TRBJ1-1; TRBD1 agrees at 7 bases. Germline values: CDR1 ENHRY, CDR2 SYGVKD. After removal of 6 bases from V and 0 bases from J, the junction contained 7 bases not matched to a gene. The CDR3 consists of 15 residues. The CDR3 DNA sequence: TGTGCCATCAGGGCGAGGGACAGTCTGAACACTGAAGCTTTCTTT. Translated: CAIRARDSLNTEAFF.

This clonotype has only a few counts. The chain couples TRBV21-1 to TRBJ2-1; the table assigns TRBD2, which was not confirmed against the DNA. TRBV21-1 is a listed pseudogene. The CDR3 is 17 residues long. The CDR3 DNA reads as TGTGCCAGCAGCAAAGGGGCTAGCGGGAGGACCTACAATGAGCAGTTCTTC. Amino acid sequence: CASSKGASGRTYNEQFF.

Turning to this clonotype: A much bigger clone sits one base away, suggesting this may be a read error. The chain has TRBV29-1 and TRBJ2-3, with a weak D call TRBD2 (5 bases). CDR3 size: 15 residues. V shed 4 bases and J shed 1 base, with 15 bases lying between them. Germline CDR1 SQVTM, CDR2 ANQGSEA. The CDR3 DNA is TGCAGCGTTGCTGGTCGGGATAGGGGCACAGATACGCAGTATTTT. This translates into CSVAGRDRGTDTQYF.

The V call is TRBV7-2, the J call TRBJ2-3, with 10 bases that match TRBD2. CDR1 and CDR2 from the germline V gene are SGHTA and FQGNSA. With V trimmed by 5 bases and J by 4 bases, 6 bases remained unmatched. This CDR3 has 15 residues. CDR3 protein: CASSKRGGLADTQYF. The DNA for the CDR3 is TGTGCCAGCAGCAAGCGGGGGGGTCTTGCAGATACGCAGTATTTT.

The V call is TRBV5-1, the J call TRBJ2-4; TRBD2 might be the D (6 bases). Per germline, CDR1 SGHRS and CDR2 YFSETQ. This CDR3 is built from 16 residues. V was trimmed by 3 bases and J by 0 bases, leaving 13 bases between them. The CDR3 sequence: CASSWDLTLAKNIQYF. The CDR3 region has the DNA TGCGCCAGCAGCTGGGACTTAACATTAGCCAAAAACATTCAGTACTTC.